This TCR beta chain was sequenced during a study of T-cell reconstitution after alpha-beta-depleted transplantation in children. The V end lost 5 bases, the J end lost 3 bases, and 8 bases lay between the germline ends. This CDR3 spans 11 amino acids. The germline gives CDR1 SQVTM, CDR2 ANQGSEA. Ten or more counts support this clonotype. A TCRbeta library incorporating unique molecular identifiers was prepared. TCRdb analysed the PCR reads with MiXCR anew, one entry per CDR3 protein. The table has approximately 120,000 distinct CDR3 sequences, 8% to 10% seen once. Here the sequenced sample was PBMCs, mostly from graft donor cells, taken 180 days after TCRalphabeta/CD19-depleted stem cell transplant. The receptor was derived from a girl younger than two who had a stem cell transplant for combined immunodeficiency, so the T cells may come from the graft donor. This chain joins TRBV29-1 and TRBJ2-7; a weak D match, TRBD1 (6 bases). The CDR3 region has the DNA TGCAGCGTTAAGGGGGTCTACGAGCAGTACTTC. This encodes CSVKGVYEQYF.